Below, 32 T cell receptor beta chains from the same sample are listed, as sequenced in a study of blood T cell repertoires in COVID-19. Clones were sequenced by immunoSEQ multiplex PCR, and TCRdb holds only the in-frame ones, with some missing. The sample consists of tens of thousands of clones, around 90% of them appearing once. Sequencing was carried out using peripheral blood. These receptors originate from a man aged 80 or over with acute or convalescent COVID-19.

The J gene is TRBJ1-2, the V gene TRBV30; D is perhaps TRBD1 (6 bases). The V and J ends lost 2 bases and 13 bases respectively, with 29 bases between them. CDR1 and CDR2 (germline): GTSNPN, SVGIG (reference sequence). The CDR3 loop spans 16 amino acids. The CDR3 bases are TGTGCCTGGAGTCCGGCAGGGGCGCCGGGGGGGGTGCCGGCCACCTTC. Translation gives CAWSPAGAPGGVPATF.

The V call is TRBV27, the J call TRBJ1-2; 7 bases line up with TRBD1. Germline CDR1 MNHEY, CDR2 SMNVEV (reference sequence). J was trimmed by 8 bases and V by 5 bases; bases with no gene match: 11. The CDR3 is 14 residues long. The CDR3 protein is CASSDQTGSSGYTF. The CDR3 DNA follows: TGTGCCAGCAGTGACCAGACAGGGTCTTCAGGCTACACCTTC.

The gene calls are TRBV3-1 (or the pseudogene TRBV3-2) and TRBJ1-1; 7 nucleotides agree with TRBD1. CDR1 LGHDT and CDR2 YNNKEL come from the germline V gene (reference sequence). The ends lost 4 bases at V and 5 bases at J; junction bases unmatched: 7. The CDR3 totals 14 residues. The CDR3 nucleotides read TGTGCCAGCAGCCCCCGACAGGGTTGGACTGAAGCTTTCTTT. The encoded protein is CASSPRQGWTEAFF.

The chain employs TRBV6-5 and TRBJ1-6, with 8 bases identical to TRBD1. V shed 5 bases and J 9 bases; nucleotides not matched to a gene: 9. Germline CDR1 reads MNHEY; CDR2 reads SVGAGI. This CDR3 contains 15 residues. CDR3 in amino acids: CASSKTGELGSPLHF. The DNA for the CDR3 is TGTGCCAGCAGTAAGACAGGGGAATTAGGTTCACCCCTCCACTTT.

The chain employs TRBV3-1 (or the pseudogene TRBV3-2) and TRBJ2-7; TRBD1 matches at 8 bases. CDR1 LGHDT and CDR2 YNNKEL come from the germline V gene (reference sequence). This CDR3 is 15 amino acids long. Trimming cost V 4 bases and J 2 bases; bases outside gene matches: 7. The CDR3 reads CASSRSETGAYEQYF. CDR3 in DNA: TGTGCCAGCAGCCGCAGCGAGACAGGGGCCTACGAGCAGTACTTC.

The chain combines TRBV6-5 with TRBJ1-6; 7 positions agree with TRBD1. V lost 5 bases, J lost 9 bases, and 7 bases stayed unmatched. The CDR3 consists of 14 residues. CDR1 is MNHEY, CDR2 SVGAGI, per germline. CDR3 loop: CASSIRDRTSPLHF. The CDR3 bases are TGTGCCAGCAGTATCCGGGACAGAACTTCACCCCTCCACTTT.

Only one count was recorded for this clone. This sequence joins TRBV10-3 and TRBJ2-1; D not certain. From germline, CDR1 is ENHRY and CDR2 SYGVKD. V lost 3 bases and J 0 bases, leaving 9 bases between the germline ends. There are 15 residues in the CDR3. CDR3 in DNA: TGTGCCATCAGTGACCTGAGCGTCTCCTACAATGAGCAGTTCTTC. This sequence encodes CAISDLSVSYNEQFF.

V gene TRBV5-1 combines with J gene TRBJ2-1; D is unclear. V lost 0 bases and J 4 bases, leaving 8 bases between the germline ends. This CDR3 is built from 14 residues. Germline CDR1 is SGHRS and CDR2 is YFSETQ. CDR3 sequence (DNA): TGCGCCAGCAGCTTGGCCTCCGGGTACAATGAGCAGTTCTTC. It is translated as CASSLASGYNEQFF.

The rearrangement links TRBV7-8 to TRBJ1-3; possible D gene TRBD1, 6 bases. The CDR3 length is 16 residues. Germline V CDR1 and CDR2: SGHVS, FQNEAQ. The V and J ends lost 5 bases and 5 bases respectively, with 19 bases between them. CDR3 region: CASSNRRTEIRNTIYF. For the CDR3, the DNA is TGTGCCAGCAGCAACAGGAGGACAGAAATACGAAACACCATATATTTT. Based on the CDR3 plus reference TRBV7-8 and TRBJ1-3, the full variable domain is GAGVSQSPRYKVAKRGQDVALRCDPISGHVSLFWYQQALGQGPEFLTYFQNEAQLDKSGLPSDRFFAERPEGSVSTLKIQRTQQEDSAVYLCASSNRRTEIRNTIYFGEGSWLTVV.

DNA for the CDR3: TGCAGTGCCCACACGAATGAAAAACTGTTTTTT. Translated: CSAHTNEKLFF. The chain has TRBV20-1 and TRBJ1-4, with D unresolved. The CDR3 is made up of 11 amino acids. V was pared by 6 bases and J by 5 bases, with 7 bases between. Per the germline V gene, CDR1 is DFQATT and CDR2 is SNEGSKA (reference sequence).

CDR3 region: CASSPAGGRTGYTF. The CDR3 coding sequence is TGCGCCAGCAGCCCTGCAGGGGGCAGAACCGGCTACACCTTC. V and J are TRBV5-1 and TRBJ1-2; 8 bases match TRBD1. Germline V CDR1 and CDR2: SGHRS, YFSETQ. The CDR3 runs 14 residues. V shed 4 bases and J 8 bases; nucleotides not matched to a gene: 10.

The chain is built from TRBV7-9 and TRBJ1-1; tentative D call: TRBD1 (6 bases). V lost 5 bases and J 1 base, leaving 11 bases between the germline ends. From germline, CDR1 is SEHNR and CDR2 FQNEAQ (reference sequence). The CDR3 contains 14 residues. CDR3 loop: CASSAVQGNTEAFF. The CDR3 DNA reads as TGTGCCAGCAGCGCGGTACAGGGGAACACTGAAGCTTTCTTT.

CDR3 sequence (DNA): TGCGCCAGCGGGGCTCAAGTATCGACCGGGGAGCTGTTTTTT. Translating gives CASGAQVSTGELFF. The gene calls are TRBV5-1 and TRBJ2-2, with D tentatively TRBD1 (5 bases). Per the germline V gene, CDR1 is SGHRS and CDR2 is YFSETQ. V was clipped by 7 bases and J by 5 bases, with 15 bases between them. The CDR3 runs 14 residues.

The V and J genes are TRBV10-1 and TRBJ1-6, with 7 bases aligning to TRBD1. Per the germline V gene, CDR1 is WNHNN and CDR2 is SYGVQD (reference sequence). The V and J ends lost 2 bases and 10 bases, in that order; junction bases with no gene match: 5. This CDR3 comprises 14 residues. The CDR3 loop reads CASSEGQDGSPLHF. The CDR3 DNA follows: TGCGCCAGCAGTGAGGGACAGGATGGGTCACCCCTCCACTTT.

The CDR3 loop is CAWSITGGESYNSPLHF. The DNA of the CDR3 is TGTGCCTGGAGTATAACAGGGGGGGAGTCCTATAATTCACCCCTCCACTTT. V usage is TRBV30 and J usage is TRBJ1-6, with 8 positions matching TRBD1. Germline CDR1 and CDR2: GTSNPN and SVGIG (reference sequence). CDR3 size: 17 residues. Losses at the gene ends were 2 bases for V and 1 base for J; bases not matched to a gene: 7.

The CDR3 loop is CASSQRQGENTEAFF. The CDR3 DNA follows: TGTGCCAGCTCCCAGCGACAGGGCGAGAACACTGAAGCTTTCTTT. The V and J genes are TRBV18 and TRBJ1-1; 7 bases match TRBD1. CDR1 KGHSH and CDR2 LQKENI come from the germline V gene. Germline trimming cut 6 bases from V and 1 base from J; bases unmatched to any gene: 8. The CDR3 runs 15 residues. Full variable domain (outside the CDR3, taken from reference TRBV18 and TRBJ1-1): NAGVMQNPRHLVRRRGQEARLRCSPMKGHSHVYWYRQLPEEGLKFMVYLQKENIIDESGMPKERFSAEFPKEGPSILRIQQVVRGDSAAYFCASSQRQGENTEAFFGQGTRLTVV.

A single count supports this clone. The gene calls are TRBV7-2 and TRBJ1-1; D not resolved. The CDR3 has 14 residues. Trimming took 7 bases from V and 6 from J, leaving 18 bases between them. CDR1 is SGHTA, CDR2 FQGNSA, per germline. CDR3 sequence (DNA): TGTGCCAGCACCCGCGTAGGAGGGAGGGCTGAAGCTTTCTTT. Translation gives CASTRVGGRAEAFF.

V usage is TRBV2 and J usage is TRBJ1-2; 8 nucleotides agree with TRBD1. The germline V gene encodes CDR1 SNHLY and CDR2 FYNNEI. V trimming: 6 bases; J trimming: 5 bases; junction bases outside the gene matches: 8. The length of the CDR3 is 14 residues. CDR3 protein: CASSAGQGRYGYTF. CDR3 bases: TGTGCCAGCAGCGCCGGACAGGGCAGGTATGGCTACACCTTC.

The CDR3 loop reads CASSLSLRARTGSQETQYF. The CDR3 DNA reads TGCGCCAGCAGCTTGAGTTTACGAGCTCGGACAGGGTCCCAAGAGACCCAGTACTTC. The chain couples TRBV5-1 to TRBJ2-5, with 8 bases fitting TRBD1. CDR3 length equals 19 residues. J gave up 1 base and V 1 base, and 15 bases lay outside the gene matches. Germline V gene data show CDR1 as SGHRS and CDR2 as YFSETQ.

The chain is built from TRBV28 and TRBJ1-2; D perhaps matches TRBD1 (6 bases). Germline CDR1 reads MDHEN; CDR2 reads SYDVKM. Trimming shortened V by 5 bases and J by 10 bases, and 14 bases separated the two germline ends. This CDR3 comprises 12 residues. CDR3 amino acids: CASSGNRDDYTF. CDR3 sequence (DNA): TGTGCCAGCAGTGGCAACAGGGACGACTACACCTTC.

The chain carries TRBV29-1 and TRBJ2-7, with 10 bases that match TRBD2. The CDR3 extends over 14 amino acids. The germline CDR1 and CDR2 sequences are SQVTM and ANQGSEA. V gave up 8 bases and J gave up 0 bases; unmatched junction bases: 7. The CDR3 bases are TGCAGCACCTGGACTAGCGGCAGCTCCTACGAGCAGTACTTC. This gives the protein CSTWTSGSSYEQYF.

CDR3 bases: TGTGCCAGCAGCTTGGACAGGGCGGCAGATACGCAGTATTTT. It codes for CASSLDRAADTQYF. The gene calls are TRBV5-4 and TRBJ2-3; D might be TRBD1 (6 bases). The CDR3 is 14 amino acids. Germline V gene lookup returns CDR1 SGHNT and CDR2 YYREEE (reference sequence). Trimming took 0 bases from V and 4 from J, leaving 9 bases between them.

This sequence joins TRBV5-1 and TRBJ1-1; D is unresolved. This CDR3 is 15 amino acids long. V lost 4 bases and J lost 5, with 18 bases in between. Germline-derived CDR1 and CDR2 are SGHRS and YFSETQ. CDR3: CASSLGGGKGTEAFF. The CDR3 coding sequence is TGCGCCAGCAGCCTTGGAGGTGGGAAGGGAACTGAAGCTTTCTTT.

The chain recombines TRBV19 with TRBJ1-6; TRBD1 aligns across 10 bases. Germline V gene sequence: CDR1 LNHDA, CDR2 SQIVND (reference sequence). The ends lost 7 bases at V and 7 bases at J; junction bases unmatched: 1. This CDR3 spans 13 amino acids. The CDR3 is CASKDRGNSPLHF. In nucleotides, the CDR3 is TGTGCCAGTAAGGACAGGGGGAATTCACCCCTCCACTTT.

The chain recombines TRBV5-1 with TRBJ1-2; 8 nucleotides line up with TRBD1. CDR1 SGHRS and CDR2 YFSETQ come from the germline V gene. The CDR3 covers 14 residues. V gave up 4 bases and J gave up 6 bases; unmatched junction bases: 8. CDR3 loop: CASSLGQGSHGYTF. CDR3 sequence (DNA): TGCGCCAGCAGCCTAGGACAGGGATCTCATGGCTACACCTTC.

The rearrangement uses TRBV19 and TRBJ1-5, with 7 bases that match TRBD1. Germline CDR1 LNHDA, CDR2 SQIVND (reference sequence). With V trimmed by 4 bases and J by 5 bases, 5 bases remained unmatched. The CDR3 is 14 amino acids. CDR3 amino acids: CASSTDRAHQPQHF. Here the CDR3 DNA reads TGTGCCAGTAGTACAGACAGGGCCCATCAGCCCCAGCATTTT.

The V gene is TRBV6-2 or TRBV6-3, the J gene TRBJ2-5; 8 bases are shared with TRBD2. The germline V gene encodes CDR1 MNHEY and CDR2 SVGEGT. The CDR3 consists of 14 residues. With V trimmed by 5 bases and J by 5 bases, 7 bases remained unmatched. CDR3 in amino acids: CASSPAGAWETQYF. The CDR3 region has the DNA TGTGCCAGCAGTCCAGCGGGGGCCTGGGAGACCCAGTACTTC.

This chain connects TRBV7-2 to TRBJ2-7; 8 bases match TRBD2. CDR3 length equals 16 residues. The V and J ends lost 1 base and 1 base, in that order; junction bases with no gene match: 6. Germline V gene data show CDR1 as SGHTA and CDR2 as FQGNSA. The CDR3 bases are TGTGCCAGCAGCTTAGGGGCTAGCGGGCTTTCCTACGAGCAGTACTTC. Translating gives CASSLGASGLSYEQYF.

The V gene is TRBV6-5, the J gene TRBJ2-7; 9 bases are a match to TRBD1. V gave up 6 bases and J gave up 0 bases; unmatched junction bases: 6. CDR1 is MNHEY and CDR2 is SVGAGI in the germline V gene. This CDR3 contains 15 residues. DNA of the CDR3: TGTGCCAGCAGCAAGGACAGGGGTGGCTCCTACGAGCAGTACTTC. This encodes CASSKDRGGSYEQYF.

The gene calls are TRBV24-1 and TRBJ2-3, with no clear D. Deletions cut 1 base from V and 6 bases from J, with 16 bases between. Germline-derived CDR1 and CDR2 are KGHDR and SFDVKD. CDR3 length: 16 residues. The DNA of the CDR3 is TGTGCCACCAGTGATTTACATCCCCCCACCAGGGATACGCAGTATTTT. The encoded protein is CATSDLHPPTRDTQYF.

The chain joins TRBV2 to TRBJ1-6; no reliable D call. Germline V gene lookup returns CDR1 SNHLY and CDR2 FYNNEI. The CDR3 runs to 16 residues. V dropped 6 bases and J dropped 10 bases, with 22 bases sitting between them. CDR3 coding DNA: TGTGCCAGCAGCTCCCGGCGGGCCACTCTGGAGTCACCCCTCCACTTT. As protein: CASSSRRATLESPLHF.

J is TRBJ2-7 and V is TRBV7-2, with 7 bases that match TRBD2. Trimming removed 4 bases from V and 0 bases from J; junction bases left unmatched: 6. The CDR3 covers 15 residues. Germline values: CDR1 SGHTA, CDR2 FQGNSA. The CDR3, as DNA: TGTGCCAGCAGCTGGGAGGGTCCTAGCTCCTACGAGCAGTACTTC. It is translated as CASSWEGPSSYEQYF.